These T cell receptor beta chains were read from a single sample in a study of T cells after yellow fever vaccination. Each CDR3 protein gets one entry after TCRdb re-called the 5' RACE reads with MiXCR. Here the sample spans approximately 70,000 distinct CDR3 sequences, approximately 7% being singletons. Sample: CD8+ T cells sorted from PBMCs, taken more than 40 days after the first yellow fever vaccination. All receptors come from a man in his late teens or twenties who received the YFV17D yellow fever vaccine. Each CDR3 is given with its conserved first and last residue. A D gene is named only where the DNA matches it firmly. The size of a clone is reported for some rows only, either as once, few or many, or as a class for expanded clones.

v_gene: TRBV10-3; d_gene: TRBD1; j_gene: TRBJ2-2; abundance: many; len: 17; CDR3aa: CAISGPDRVGAHGELFF; CDR3nt: TGTGCCATCAGTGGGCCGGACAGGGTCGGGGCTCACGGGGAGCTGTTTTTT
v_gene: TRBV5-1; d_gene: -; j_gene: TRBJ2-3; abundance: many; len: 17; CDR3aa: CASSLVYAREVTDTQYF; CDR3nt: TGCGCCAGCAGCTTGGTATACGCGCGCGAGGTCACAGATACGCAGTATTTT
v_gene: TRBV7-2; d_gene: -; j_gene: TRBJ1-2; abundance: many; len: 15; CDR3aa: CASSSFKGSFYGYTF; CDR3nt: TGTGCCAGCAGCTCCTTCAAGGGTTCGTTCTATGGCTACACCTTC
v_gene: TRBV21-1; d_gene: -; j_gene: TRBJ2-1; abundance: few; len: 15; CDR3aa: CASRRVGPEYNEQFF; CDR3nt: TGTGCCAGCAGGAGGGTGGGGCCAGAGTACAATGAGCAGTTCTTC
v_gene: TRBV10-3; d_gene: -; j_gene: TRBJ2-5; abundance: many; len: 15; CDR3aa: CAISDPLEVLETQYF; CDR3nt: TGTGCCATCAGTGACCCCTTGGAGGTTCTGGAGACCCAGTACTTC
v_gene: TRBV15; d_gene: -; j_gene: TRBJ2-1; abundance: many; len: 12; CDR3aa: CATSGRNNEQFF; CDR3nt: TGTGCCACCAGCGGACGGAATAATGAGCAGTTCTTC
v_gene: TRBV7-2; d_gene: -; j_gene: TRBJ1-1; abundance: -; len: 15; CDR3aa: CASSLFELLNTEAFF; CDR3nt: TGTGCCAGCAGCTTATTCGAGCTACTGAACACTGAAGCTTTCTTT
v_gene: TRBV18; d_gene: TRBD1; j_gene: TRBJ1-5; abundance: few; len: 20; CDR3aa: CASSPPSWDRGSPEDQPQHF; CDR3nt: TGTGCCAGCTCACCACCGAGTTGGGACAGGGGCTCCCCTGAGGATCAGCCCCAGCATTTT
v_gene: TRBV7-2; d_gene: TRBD2; j_gene: TRBJ2-1; abundance: many; len: 15; CDR3aa: CASRLLSGGQDEQFF; CDR3nt: TGTGCCAGCCGATTGCTCAGCGGGGGGCAGGATGAGCAGTTCTTC
v_gene: TRBV19; d_gene: -; j_gene: TRBJ1-2; abundance: -; len: 14; CDR3aa: CASSIVGSDYGYTF; CDR3nt: TGTGCCAGTAGTATTGTTGGGAGTGACTATGGCTACACCTTC
v_gene: TRBV7-9; d_gene: TRBD1; j_gene: TRBJ1-2; abundance: many; len: 15; CDR3aa: CASSRTGQGDYGYTF; CDR3nt: TGTGCCAGCAGCCGAACGGGACAGGGAGACTATGGCTACACCTTC
v_gene: TRBV7-9; d_gene: TRBD1; j_gene: TRBJ2-7; abundance: many; len: 12; CDR3aa: CASQQGVYEQYF; CDR3nt: TGTGCCAGCCAGCAGGGGGTCTACGAGCAGTACTTC
v_gene: TRBV27; d_gene: TRBD2; j_gene: TRBJ2-7; abundance: few; len: 15; CDR3aa: CASSFRPGGIYEQYF; CDR3nt: TGTGCCAGCAGTTTTCGACCGGGGGGGATCTACGAGCAGTACTTC
v_gene: TRBV4-3; d_gene: -; j_gene: TRBJ2-2; abundance: many; len: 19; CDR3aa: CASSQDVWSSGRNTGELFF; CDR3nt: TGCGCCAGCAGCCAAGATGTTTGGTCTTCAGGGAGAAACACCGGGGAGCTGTTTTTT
v_gene: TRBV29-1; d_gene: -; j_gene: TRBJ2-3; abundance: few; len: 16; CDR3aa: CSVDPRRDRTADTQYF; CDR3nt: TGCAGCGTTGACCCCCGTAGGGACCGAACGGCAGATACGCAGTATTTT
v_gene: TRBV27; d_gene: -; j_gene: TRBJ2-1; abundance: many; len: 15; CDR3aa: CASSFWGSVHNEQFF; CDR3nt: TGTGCCAGCAGTTTCTGGGGGTCGGTACACAATGAGCAGTTCTTC
v_gene: TRBV6-2/TRBV6-3; d_gene: -; j_gene: TRBJ2-5; abundance: many; len: 14; CDR3aa: CASSSVTVGETQYF; CDR3nt: TGTGCCAGCAGTTCCGTAACGGTAGGGGAGACCCAGTACTTC
v_gene: TRBV28; d_gene: -; j_gene: TRBJ2-1; abundance: many; len: 11; CDR3aa: CASSLYNEQFF; CDR3nt: TGTGCCAGCAGCCTCTACAATGAGCAGTTCTTC
v_gene: TRBV9; d_gene: TRBD2; j_gene: TRBJ2-7; abundance: many; len: 16; CDR3aa: CASSSGTSGGAYEQYF; CDR3nt: TGTGCCAGCAGCTCTGGGACTAGCGGGGGAGCCTACGAGCAGTACTTC
v_gene: TRBV13; d_gene: TRBD1; j_gene: TRBJ2-6; abundance: -; len: 18; CDR3aa: CASSLVGQGASGANVLTF; CDR3nt: TGTGCCAGCAGCTTAGTTGGACAGGGGGCTTCTGGGGCCAACGTCCTGACTTTC
v_gene: TRBV5-6; d_gene: TRBD1; j_gene: TRBJ2-2; abundance: many; len: 16; CDR3aa: CASSTRDRVYTGELFF; CDR3nt: TGTGCCAGCAGCACCCGGGACAGGGTTTACACCGGGGAGCTGTTTTTT
v_gene: TRBV6-2/TRBV6-3; d_gene: -; j_gene: TRBJ2-1; abundance: few; len: 16; CDR3aa: CASSYSPIGVDNEQFF; CDR3nt: TGTGCCAGCAGTTACTCCCCTATCGGGGTAGACAATGAGCAGTTCTTC
v_gene: TRBV4-3; d_gene: TRBD1; j_gene: TRBJ2-2; abundance: many; len: 17; CDR3aa: CASSQLPGTANTGELFF; CDR3nt: TGCGCCAGCAGCCAATTACCGGGGACAGCAAACACCGGGGAGCTGTTTTTT
v_gene: TRBV11-2; d_gene: -; j_gene: TRBJ2-5; abundance: many; len: 14; CDR3aa: CASSLEPGQETQYF; CDR3nt: TGTGCCAGCAGCTTGGAACCCGGGCAAGAGACCCAGTACTTC
v_gene: TRBV27; d_gene: TRBD2; j_gene: TRBJ2-1; abundance: few; len: 16; CDR3aa: CASSPYSGTSNNEQFF; CDR3nt: TGTGCCAGCAGTCCGTACTCCGGGACTAGCAATAATGAGCAGTTCTTC
v_gene: TRBV4-1; d_gene: -; j_gene: TRBJ2-5; abundance: many; len: 15; CDR3aa: CASSPGLRGQETQYF; CDR3nt: TGCGCCAGCAGCCCCGGGTTAAGGGGTCAAGAGACCCAGTACTTC